This is a list of T cell receptor beta chains from one sample in a study of T cells after yellow fever vaccination. TCRdb analysed the 5' RACE reads with MiXCR anew, one entry per CDR3 protein. The sample lists 450,000 to 600,000 distinct CDR3 sequences, about 13% occurring once. The sequencing used PBMCs, collected on the day of the yellow fever booster vaccination. These receptors all come from a young man who received the YFV17D yellow fever vaccine. Each CDR3 is given with its conserved first and last residue.

V	length	J	CDR3
TRBV20-1	12	TRBJ1-4	CSATASNEKLFF
TRBV15	18	TRBJ1-1	CATSRDYQGQGLTTEAFF
TRBV24-1	14	TRBJ2-1	CATSTQGGAEEQFF
TRBV20-1	13	TRBJ2-2	CSAKGLDTGELFF
TRBV28	12	TRBJ2-7	CASKAWNYEQYF
TRBV20-1	14	TRBJ2-7	CSAPLLADLGVQYF
TRBV10-2	15	TRBJ2-1	CASTIGTSVYNEQFF
TRBV5-1	15	TRBJ2-3	CASSLFQGAQVTQYF
TRBV18	15	TRBJ2-1	CASSPSSRGYNEQFF
TRBV19	15	TRBJ2-1	CASSPRRAQVNEQFF
TRBV4-3	17	TRBJ2-2	CASSQDSGGSAPGELFF
TRBV12-3/TRBV12-4	14	TRBJ2-5	CASREAGTGMTQYF
TRBV10-3	16	TRBJ2-1	CAISESASGSYNEQFF
TRBV28	15	TRBJ2-3	CASSFQGAGTDTQYF